These T cell receptor beta chains were read from a single sample in a study of graft-versus-host responses after intestinal transplantation. The antigens for these receptors are not known. Only in-frame clones appear in the TCRdb table, and some are missing; sequencing was by immunoSEQ multiplex PCR. The top ten clones hold roughly 19% of a sample with 25,000 to 35,000 clones, roughly four fifths of them seen once. The sample in question was unstimulated CD8+ T cells sorted from spleen or lymph node cells, obtained before intestinal transplant. The receptor source for this set is a human donor who received an intestinal transplant. CDR3s include the opening cysteine and the closing phenylalanine or tryptophan. D genes are given only for firm matches. Some rows have no size entry. The others give once, few or many, or a class for an expanded clone.

>few|-|TRBV4-2|TRBJ1-5
CASSQEALNQPQHF
TGTGCCAGCAGCCAAGAGGCCCTCAATCAGCCCCAGCATTTT
>-|-|TRBV28|TRBJ2-2
CASSFDRHTGELFF
TGTGCCAGCAGTTTCGACAGACACACCGGGGAGCTGTTTTTT
>-|TRBD1|TRBV4-2|TRBJ2-2
CASSHVRQGAYAGELFF
TGTGCCAGCAGCCACGTCAGACAGGGGGCGTACGCCGGGGAGCTGTTTTTT
>medium-sized|-|TRBV19|TRBJ2-3
CASSGGKATDTQYF
TGTGCCAGTAGTGGCGGTAAAGCCACAGATACGCAGTATTTT
>-|-|TRBV18|TRBJ2-7
CASSPRDIAEDEQYF
TGTGCCAGCTCACCAAGGGACATAGCAGAAGATGAGCAGTACTTC
>-|-|TRBV5-6|TRBJ1-5
CASSLVPGGLGNQPQHF
TGTGCCAGCAGCTTGGTTCCGGGGGGCCTTGGCAATCAGCCCCAGCATTTT
>-|TRBD1|TRBV6-5|TRBJ1-2
CASSPDRAGSTF
TGTGCCAGCAGTCCGGACAGGGCCGGGAGCACCTTC
>few|-|TRBV6-5|TRBJ1-1
CASSYSIRNTEAFF
TGTGCCAGCAGTTACTCTATCAGGAACACTGAAGCTTTCTTT
>-|-|TRBV19|TRBJ2-5
CASSSRSLQETQYF
TGTGCCAGTAGTTCACGGAGCCTCCAAGAGACCCAGTACTTC
>once|TRBD2|TRBV6-1|TRBJ2-1
CASSEWTSGSYNEQFF
TGTGCCAGCAGTGAATGGACTAGCGGGAGCTACAATGAGCAGTTCTTC
>-|TRBD2|TRBV18|TRBJ2-7
CASSPLGGSSYEQYF
TGTGCCAGCTCACCCCTCGGGGGGAGCTCCTACGAGCAGTACTTC
>-|TRBD1|TRBV4-1|TRBJ2-7
CASSRQHAGQGSYEQYF
TGCGCCAGCAGCCGGCAACATGCTGGACAGGGCTCCTACGAGCAGTACTTC
>-|-|TRBV27|TRBJ2-3
CASSFGLHPDTQYF
TGTGCCAGCAGTTTTGGGCTCCATCCAGATACGCAGTATTTT
>-|TRBD2|TRBV7-9|TRBJ2-7
CASSLIAGHSYEQYF
TGTGCCAGCAGTTTAATAGCGGGCCACTCCTACGAGCAGTACTTC
>-|-|TRBV11-2|TRBJ2-4
CASSLGGNIQYF
TGTGCCAGCAGCTTAGGCGGAAACATTCAGTACTTC
>-|TRBD2|TRBV15|TRBJ2-1
CATSREGLAGEFYNEQFF
TGTGCCACCAGCAGAGAAGGGCTAGCGGGAGAATTCTACAATGAGCAGTTCTTC
>-|-|TRBV10-3|TRBJ2-7
CAISDGQGFGYEQYF
TGTGCCATCAGTGATGGGCAGGGTTTCGGGTACGAGCAGTACTTC
>-|TRBD2|TRBV4-1|TRBJ2-5
CASSQGAVAGGPGTQYF
TGCGCCAGCAGCCAAGGGGCCGTAGCGGGGGGGCCCGGGACCCAGTACTTC
>-|-|TRBV6-1|TRBJ2-7
CASSHSNDQYF
TGTGCCAGCAGCCACTCGAATGATCAGTACTTC
>-|-|TRBV7-8|TRBJ2-1
CASSLNKYNEQFF
TGTGCCAGCAGCTTAAACAAGTACAATGAGCAGTTCTTC
>-|TRBD2|TRBV7-9|TRBJ2-7
CASSSTSGSKYEQYF
TGTGCCAGCAGCTCGACTAGCGGGAGTAAATACGAGCAGTACTTC
>-|-|TRBV6-4|TRBJ2-1
CASSDSYIADSSYNEQFF
TGTGCCAGCAGTGACTCTTATATAGCGGATAGCTCCTACAATGAGCAGTTCTTC
>-|TRBD1|TRBV27|TRBJ1-2
CASRSPGTAYGYTF
TGTGCCAGCAGGTCGCCCGGGACAGCCTATGGCTACACCTTC
>-|TRBD1|TRBV11-2|TRBJ1-1
CASSTQQGVNTEAFF
TGTGCCAGCAGCACCCAGCAGGGGGTAAACACTGAAGCTTTCTTT
>-|-|TRBV6-5|TRBJ1-1
CASSYRRGEAFF
TGTGCCAGCAGTTACAGGCGAGGTGAAGCTTTCTTT
>once|-|TRBV28|TRBJ2-1
CASSLGATGQFF
TGTGCCAGCAGTTTAGGGGCGACAGGCCAGTTCTTC
>-|-|TRBV27|TRBJ2-1
CASSLDRNNEQFF
TGTGCCAGCAGCCTAGACAGGAACAATGAGCAGTTCTTC
>-|TRBD1|TRBV19|TRBJ1-5
CASSIRGPSNQPQHF
TGTGCCAGTAGTATCAGGGGGCCAAGCAATCAGCCCCAGCATTTT
>-|-|TRBV6-5|TRBJ1-2
CASSQRFNYGYTF
TGTGCCAGCAGTCAGCGATTCAACTATGGCTACACCTTC
>-|-|TRBV5-1|TRBJ2-2
CASLLGPNTGELFF
TGCGCCAGCCTCCTAGGCCCCAACACCGGGGAGCTGTTTTTT
>-|-|TRBV7-9|TRBJ1-1
CASSLWFGMNTEAFF
TGTGCCAGCAGCTTATGGTTCGGGATGAACACTGAAGCTTTCTTT
>-|-|TRBV2|TRBJ2-2
CASTPGHTGELFF
TGTGCCAGCACCCCAGGTCACACCGGGGAGCTGTTTTTT
>-|TRBD1|TRBV29-1|TRBJ2-1
CSVEVQGANNEQFF
TGCAGCGTTGAGGTCCAGGGGGCCAACAATGAGCAGTTCTTC
>-|TRBD1|TRBV27|TRBJ1-1
CASSDRDLNTEAFF
TGTGCCAGCAGTGACAGGGACTTGAACACTGAAGCTTTCTTT
>few|-|TRBV6-5|TRBJ1-5
CASSPEGTNQPQHF
TGTGCCAGCAGCCCGGAAGGGACAAATCAGCCCCAGCATTTT
>-|TRBD1|TRBV6-1|TRBJ1-5
CASSDVAGGSYSNQPQHF
TGTGCCAGCAGTGATGTGGCAGGGGGATCTTATAGCAATCAGCCCCAGCATTTT
>-|TRBD2|TRBV5-4|TRBJ2-1
CASSTRLWTSGGSYNEQFF
TGTGCCAGCAGCACCCGCCTGTGGACTAGCGGGGGGTCTTACAATGAGCAGTTCTTC
>-|TRBD2|TRBV13|TRBJ2-1
CASSGSGTSFSEQFF
TGTGCCAGCAGCGGATCCGGGACTAGCTTTAGTGAGCAGTTCTTC
>-|TRBD1|TRBV2|TRBJ2-1
CASSEMVRGLLYNEQFF
TGTGCCAGCAGTGAGATGGTCAGGGGGTTACTCTACAATGAGCAGTTCTTC
>-|-|TRBV15|TRBJ2-2
CATSRTSRNTGELFF
TGTGCCACCAGCAGGACTAGTCGGAACACCGGGGAGCTGTTTTTT
>few|-|TRBV6-5|TRBJ2-6
CASSADSSGANVLTF
TGTGCCAGCAGTGCTGACAGCTCTGGGGCCAACGTCCTGACTTTC
>-|-|TRBV6-5|TRBJ2-7
CASSYYREQYF
TGTGCCAGCAGTTACTATCGCGAGCAGTACTTC
>-|-|TRBV19|TRBJ2-2
CASTPPVVGLTGELFF
TGTGCCAGTACTCCCCCCGTAGTCGGTTTAACCGGGGAGCTGTTTTTT
>few|TRBD2|TRBV7-9|TRBJ2-3
CASSLASGGTSGGDTQYF
TGTGCCAGCAGCTTAGCATCGGGTGGGACTAGCGGAGGGGATACGCAGTATTTT
>once|TRBD1|TRBV2|TRBJ2-5
CASSEWADRESLRETQYF
TGTGCCAGCAGTGAATGGGCGGACAGGGAATCATTAAGGGAGACCCAGTACTTC
>-|TRBD2|TRBV4-1|TRBJ2-4
CASSLIAGGPGNIQYF
TGCGCCAGCAGCCTTATAGCGGGGGGGCCGGGGAACATTCAGTACTTC
>-|-|TRBV13|TRBJ2-1
CASSLQASNEQFF
TGTGCCAGCAGCTTACAGGCCTCTAATGAGCAGTTCTTC
>-|TRBD1|TRBV10-2|TRBJ2-2
CASSPRQGVRWNTGELFF
TGCGCCAGCAGCCCCAGACAGGGGGTAAGATGGAACACCGGGGAGCTGTTTTTT
>-|-|TRBV7-6|TRBJ2-7
CASSLGFGPGEQYF
TGTGCCAGCAGCTTAGGGTTTGGTCCCGGCGAGCAGTACTTC
>-|-|TRBV5-8|TRBJ1-3
CASSLGGSGNTIYF
TGTGCCAGCAGCTTGGGAGGGTCAGGAAACACCATATATTTT
>-|TRBD1|TRBV4-1|TRBJ2-7
CASSQGGTGGYYEQYF
TGCGCCAGCAGCCAAGGCGGGACAGGGGGATACTACGAGCAGTACTTC
>-|TRBD1|TRBV25-1|TRBJ2-5
CASSEGGQGSTETQYF
TGTGCCAGCAGTGAAGGTGGACAGGGAAGTACAGAGACCCAGTACTTC
>-|TRBD1|TRBV27|TRBJ2-2
CASSLARGPGGELFF
TGTGCCAGCAGTTTAGCCAGGGGGCCGGGCGGGGAGCTGTTTTTT
>-|-|TRBV10-1|TRBJ2-3
CASSESWTIRTDTQYF
TGCGCCAGCAGTGAGTCCTGGACTATCCGCACAGATACGCAGTATTTT